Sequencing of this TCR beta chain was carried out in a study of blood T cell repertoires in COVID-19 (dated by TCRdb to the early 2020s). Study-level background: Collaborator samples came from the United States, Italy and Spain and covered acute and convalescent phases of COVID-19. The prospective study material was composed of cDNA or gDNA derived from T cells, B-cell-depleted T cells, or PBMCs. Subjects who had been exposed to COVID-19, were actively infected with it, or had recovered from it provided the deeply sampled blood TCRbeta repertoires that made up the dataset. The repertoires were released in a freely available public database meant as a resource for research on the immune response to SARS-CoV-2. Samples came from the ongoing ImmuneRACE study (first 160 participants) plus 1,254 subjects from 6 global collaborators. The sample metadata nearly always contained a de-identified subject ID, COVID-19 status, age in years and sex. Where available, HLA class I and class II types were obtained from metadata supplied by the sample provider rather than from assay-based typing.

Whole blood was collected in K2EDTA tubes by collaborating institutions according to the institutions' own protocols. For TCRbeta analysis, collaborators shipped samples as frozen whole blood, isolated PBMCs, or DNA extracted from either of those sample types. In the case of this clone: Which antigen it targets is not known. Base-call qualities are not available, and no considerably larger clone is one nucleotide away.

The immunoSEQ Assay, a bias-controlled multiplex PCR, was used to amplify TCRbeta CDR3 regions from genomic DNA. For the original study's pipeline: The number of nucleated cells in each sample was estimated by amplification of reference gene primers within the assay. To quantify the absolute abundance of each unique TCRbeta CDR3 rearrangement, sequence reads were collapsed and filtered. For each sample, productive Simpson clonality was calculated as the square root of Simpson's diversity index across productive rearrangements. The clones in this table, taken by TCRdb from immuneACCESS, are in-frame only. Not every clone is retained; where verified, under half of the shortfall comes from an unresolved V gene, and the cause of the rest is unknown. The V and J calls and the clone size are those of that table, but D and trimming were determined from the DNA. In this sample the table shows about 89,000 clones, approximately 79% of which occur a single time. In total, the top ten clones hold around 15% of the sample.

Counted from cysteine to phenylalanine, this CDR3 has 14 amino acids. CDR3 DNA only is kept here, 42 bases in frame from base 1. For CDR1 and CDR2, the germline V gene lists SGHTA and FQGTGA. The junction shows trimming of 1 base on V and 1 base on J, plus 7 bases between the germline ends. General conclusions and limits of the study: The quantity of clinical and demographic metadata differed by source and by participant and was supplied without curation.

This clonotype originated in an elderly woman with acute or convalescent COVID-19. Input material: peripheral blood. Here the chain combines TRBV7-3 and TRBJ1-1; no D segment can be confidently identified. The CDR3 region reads CASSLNPGNTEAFF. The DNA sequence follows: TGTGCCAGCAGCTTAAATCCAGGGAACACTGAAGCTTTCTTT.